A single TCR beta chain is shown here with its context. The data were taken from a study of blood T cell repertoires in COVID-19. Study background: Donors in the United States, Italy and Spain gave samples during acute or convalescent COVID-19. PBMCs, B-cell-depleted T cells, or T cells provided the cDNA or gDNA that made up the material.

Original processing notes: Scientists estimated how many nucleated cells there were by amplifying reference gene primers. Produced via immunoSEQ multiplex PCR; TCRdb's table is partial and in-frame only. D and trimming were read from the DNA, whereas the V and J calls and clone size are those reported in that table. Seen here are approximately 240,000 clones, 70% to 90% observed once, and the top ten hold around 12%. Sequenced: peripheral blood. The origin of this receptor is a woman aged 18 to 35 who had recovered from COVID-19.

DNA for the CDR3: TGCGCCAGCAGCCACCTCCTAGCGGGGTCAAGAGATACGCAGTATTTT. Translation: CASSHLLAGSRDTQYF. The chain joins TRBV4-3 to TRBJ2-3, with 9 nucleotides matching TRBD2. V lost 3 bases to trimming and J lost 5 bases; unmatched junction nucleotides: 9. The CDR3 is made up of 16 amino acids. CDR1 and CDR2 from the germline V gene are LGHNA and YSLEER.